This TCR beta chain was recorded in a study of vaccination effects on CD4 cells after COVID-19. General study results and limits: Clones from infection and from vaccination both contracted markedly late after vaccination.

The CDR3 spans 12 residues. Germline lookup yields CDR1 SGHDN and CDR2 FVKESK. Trimming removed 1 base at V and 5 bases at J, with 5 bases between. Sequencing followed a ViraFEST assay step that expanded antigen-specific CD4+ T cells with viral peptide pools. The culture ran for about 10 days, and then CD4+ T cells were isolated. This person caught SARS-CoV-2 sometime from March to December 2020, and PCR testing confirmed the infection. A density of about 2 million PBMC per well was used; these cells were cultured with around 11 IU/ml IL-2 and around 10 ug/ml peptides. Days 3 and 7 were when half the medium was replaced with IL-2 medium. A remark on this clone: What it binds is not known.

TCRdb's table, derived via immunoSEQ multiplex PCR, lists solely in-frame clones and lacks some. The repertoire consists of roughly 54,000 clones, with 76% occurring once and the leading ten covering around 5.5%. The TCR sequence derives from a human donor who had a prior SARS-CoV-2 infection. Sequencing used CD4+ T cells from PBMCs cultured with HIV peptides, obtained before COVID-19 vaccination. Stated subset: HIV-1 Nef peptide pool negative control/reference culture. This rearrangement joins TRBV14 to TRBJ2-5, with D unclear. In nucleotides, the CDR3 is TGTGCCAGCAGCCAAGGATGGGAGACCCAGTACTTC. The encoded protein is CASSQGWETQYF.